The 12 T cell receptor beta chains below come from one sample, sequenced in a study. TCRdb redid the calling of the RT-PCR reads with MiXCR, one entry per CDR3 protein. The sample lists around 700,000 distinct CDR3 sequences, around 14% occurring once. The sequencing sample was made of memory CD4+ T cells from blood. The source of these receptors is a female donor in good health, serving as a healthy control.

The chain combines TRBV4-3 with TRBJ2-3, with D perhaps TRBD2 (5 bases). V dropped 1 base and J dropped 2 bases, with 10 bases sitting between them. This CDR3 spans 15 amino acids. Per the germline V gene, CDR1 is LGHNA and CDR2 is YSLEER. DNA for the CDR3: TGCGCCAGCAGCCAAGTTTCGGGATACACAGATACGCAGTATTTT. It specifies CASSQVSGYTDTQYF.

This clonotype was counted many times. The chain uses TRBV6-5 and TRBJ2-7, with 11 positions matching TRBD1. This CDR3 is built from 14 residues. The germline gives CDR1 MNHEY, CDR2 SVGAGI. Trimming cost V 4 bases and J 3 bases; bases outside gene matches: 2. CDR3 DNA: TGTGCCAGCAGTTGGGACAGGGGGAACTACGAGCAGTACTTC. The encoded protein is CASSWDRGNYEQYF.

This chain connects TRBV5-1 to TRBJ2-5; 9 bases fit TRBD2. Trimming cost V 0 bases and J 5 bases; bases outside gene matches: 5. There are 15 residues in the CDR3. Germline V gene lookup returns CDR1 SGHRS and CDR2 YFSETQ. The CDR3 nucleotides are TGCGCCAGCAGCTTGGAGATAGCGGGAGCGGAGACCCAGTACTTC. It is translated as CASSLEIAGAETQYF.

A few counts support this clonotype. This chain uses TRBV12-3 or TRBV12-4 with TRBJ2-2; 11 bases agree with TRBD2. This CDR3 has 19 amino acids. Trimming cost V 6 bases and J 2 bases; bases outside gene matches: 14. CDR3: CASSPELAGGVFNTGELFF. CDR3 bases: TGTGCCAGCAGCCCCGAGCTAGCGGGAGGAGTGTTTAACACCGGGGAGCTGTTTTTT.

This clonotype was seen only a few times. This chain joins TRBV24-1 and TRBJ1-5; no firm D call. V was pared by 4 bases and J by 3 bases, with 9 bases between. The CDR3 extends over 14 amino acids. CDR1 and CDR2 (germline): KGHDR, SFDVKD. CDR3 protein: CATSESIDNQPQHF. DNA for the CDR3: TGTGCCACCAGTGAATCAATAGACAATCAGCCCCAGCATTTT.

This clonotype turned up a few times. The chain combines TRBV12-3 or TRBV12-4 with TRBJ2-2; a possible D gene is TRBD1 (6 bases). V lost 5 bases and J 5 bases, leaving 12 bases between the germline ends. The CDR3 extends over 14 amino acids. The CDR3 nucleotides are TGTGCCAGCAGTATAGGGGGTTTAACCGGGGAGCTGTTTTTT. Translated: CASSIGGLTGELFF.

This CDR3 is CASSLNRVATEAFF. The CDR3 nucleotides are TGTGCCAGCAGCTTAAACAGGGTGGCCACTGAAGCTTTCTTT. The chain employs TRBV7-2 and TRBJ1-1, with a weak D call TRBD1 (6 bases). The CDR3 loop spans 14 amino acids. Germline CDR1 reads SGHTA; CDR2 reads FQGNSA. V was pared by 2 bases and J by 4 bases, with 11 bases between.

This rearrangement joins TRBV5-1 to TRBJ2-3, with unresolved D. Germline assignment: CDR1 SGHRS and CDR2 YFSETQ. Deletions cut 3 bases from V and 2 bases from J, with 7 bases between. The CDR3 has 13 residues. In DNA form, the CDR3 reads TGCGCCAGCAGCTCTCATCCCACAGATACGCAGTATTTT. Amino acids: CASSSHPTDTQYF.

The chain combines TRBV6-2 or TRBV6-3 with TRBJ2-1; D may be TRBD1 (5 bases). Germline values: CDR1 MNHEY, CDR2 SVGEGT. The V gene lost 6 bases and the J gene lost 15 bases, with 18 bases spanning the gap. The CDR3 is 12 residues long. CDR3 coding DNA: TGTGCCAGCAGCAACGGACAAGGTCTACGGTTCTTC. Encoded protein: CASSNGQGLRFF.

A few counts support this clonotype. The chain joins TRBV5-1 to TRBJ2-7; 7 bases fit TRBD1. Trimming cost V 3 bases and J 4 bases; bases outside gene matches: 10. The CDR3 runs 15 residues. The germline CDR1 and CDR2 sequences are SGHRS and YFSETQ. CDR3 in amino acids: CASSSTAGTEYEQYF. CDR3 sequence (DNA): TGCGCCAGCAGCTCGACCGCCGGGACAGAGTACGAGCAGTACTTC.

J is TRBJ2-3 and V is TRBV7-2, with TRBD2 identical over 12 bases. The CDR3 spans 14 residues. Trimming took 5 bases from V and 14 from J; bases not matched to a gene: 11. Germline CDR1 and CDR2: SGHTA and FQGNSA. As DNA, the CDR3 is TGTGCCAGCAGCCCAGCTAGCGGGAGGGCCCGGGGGTATTTT. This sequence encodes CASSPASGRARGYF.

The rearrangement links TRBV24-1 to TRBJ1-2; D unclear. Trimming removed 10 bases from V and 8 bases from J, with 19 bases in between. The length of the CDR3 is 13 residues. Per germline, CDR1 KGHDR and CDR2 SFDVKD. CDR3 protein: CATNSRWEDGYTF. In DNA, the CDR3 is TGTGCCACGAACTCGCGGTGGGAGGACGGCTACACCTTC.